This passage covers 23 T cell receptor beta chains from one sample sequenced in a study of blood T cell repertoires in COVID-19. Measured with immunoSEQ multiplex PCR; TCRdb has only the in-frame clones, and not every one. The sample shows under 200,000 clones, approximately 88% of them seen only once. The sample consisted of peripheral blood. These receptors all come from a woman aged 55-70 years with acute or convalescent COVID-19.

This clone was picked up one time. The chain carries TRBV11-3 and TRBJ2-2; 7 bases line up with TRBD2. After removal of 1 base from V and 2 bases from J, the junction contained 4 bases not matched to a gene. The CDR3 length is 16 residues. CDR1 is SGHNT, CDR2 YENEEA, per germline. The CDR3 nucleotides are TGTGCCAGCAGCTTAGGCGGGGGAGTAAACACCGGGGAGCTGTTTTTT. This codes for CASSLGGGVNTGELFF.

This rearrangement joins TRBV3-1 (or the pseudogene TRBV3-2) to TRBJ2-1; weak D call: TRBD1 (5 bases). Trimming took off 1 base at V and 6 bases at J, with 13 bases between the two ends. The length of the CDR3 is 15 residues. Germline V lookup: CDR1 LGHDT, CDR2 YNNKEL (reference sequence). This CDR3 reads CASSQGAARGNEQFF. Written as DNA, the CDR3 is TGTGCCAGCAGCCAAGGAGCAGCTAGGGGCAATGAGCAGTTCTTC.

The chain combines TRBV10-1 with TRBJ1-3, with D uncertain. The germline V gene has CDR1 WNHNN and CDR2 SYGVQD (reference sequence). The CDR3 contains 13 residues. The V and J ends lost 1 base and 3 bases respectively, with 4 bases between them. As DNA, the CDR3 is TGCGCCAGCAGTGAGTTTCGTGGAAACACCATATATTTT. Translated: CASSEFRGNTIYF.

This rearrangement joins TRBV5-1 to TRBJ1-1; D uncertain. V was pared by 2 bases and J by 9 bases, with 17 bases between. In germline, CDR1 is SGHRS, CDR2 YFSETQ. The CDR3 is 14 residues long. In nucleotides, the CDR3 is TGCGCCAGCAGCTTTGGGGAGGATCGGATTCAAGCTTTCTTT. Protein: CASSFGEDRIQAFF.

CDR3 sequence: CASSPLRTSGSYEQYF. In DNA form, the CDR3 reads TGTGCCAGCAGCCCACTACGGACTAGCGGCTCCTACGAGCAGTACTTC. The chain couples TRBV9 to TRBJ2-7; the match to TRBD2 covers 10 bases. The CDR3 totals 16 residues. The V and J ends lost 4 bases and 0 bases, in that order; junction bases with no gene match: 7. The germline CDR1 and CDR2 sequences are SGDLS and YYNGEE. Supplemented by reference TRBV9 and TRBJ2-7, the full variable domain reads DSGVTQTPKHLITATGQRVTLRCSPRSGDLSVYWYQQSLDQGLQFLIQYYNGEERAKGNILERFSAQQFPDLHSELNLSSLELGDSALYFCASSPLRTSGSYEQYFGPGTRLTVT.

The CDR3 spells CASTLEATGPIAKNIQYF. For the CDR3, the DNA is TGCGCCAGCACTCTTGAAGCGACAGGGCCAATAGCCAAAAACATTCAGTACTTC. The chain couples TRBV4-1 to TRBJ2-4; 7 bases fit TRBD1. Losses at the gene ends were 7 bases for V and 0 bases for J; bases not matched to a gene: 15. The CDR3 is 18 residues long. Germline V gives CDR1 MGHRA, CDR2 YSYEKL.

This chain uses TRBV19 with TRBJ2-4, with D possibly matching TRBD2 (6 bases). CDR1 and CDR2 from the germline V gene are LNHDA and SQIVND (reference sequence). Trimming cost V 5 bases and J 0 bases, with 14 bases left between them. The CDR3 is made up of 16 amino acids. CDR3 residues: CASSPRRDVAKNIQYF. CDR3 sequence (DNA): TGTGCCAGTAGTCCGAGGCGGGATGTAGCCAAAAACATTCAGTACTTC.

For the CDR3, the DNA is TGTGCCAGTAGTCCGGGACAGGACTACGAGCAGTACTTC. This sequence encodes CASSPGQDYEQYF. The chain links TRBV19 to TRBJ2-7; 8 bases agree with TRBD1. CDR1 is LNHDA and CDR2 is SQIVND in the germline V gene (reference sequence). J was trimmed by 3 bases and V by 5 bases; bases with no gene match: 3. This CDR3 region has 13 residues.

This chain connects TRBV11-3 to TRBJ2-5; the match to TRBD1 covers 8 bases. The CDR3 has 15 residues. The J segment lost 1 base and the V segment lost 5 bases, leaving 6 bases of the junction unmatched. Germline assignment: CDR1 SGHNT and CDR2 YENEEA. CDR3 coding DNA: TGTGCCAGCAGCCCCAGGACAGGGCCCCAAGAGACCCAGTACTTC. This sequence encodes CASSPRTGPQETQYF.

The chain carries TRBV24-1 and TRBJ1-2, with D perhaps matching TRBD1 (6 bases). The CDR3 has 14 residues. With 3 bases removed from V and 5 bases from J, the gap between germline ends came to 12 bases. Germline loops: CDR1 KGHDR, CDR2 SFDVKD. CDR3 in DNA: TGTGCCACCAGTGATACAGGGAAATCTTATGGCTACACCTTC. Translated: CATSDTGKSYGYTF.

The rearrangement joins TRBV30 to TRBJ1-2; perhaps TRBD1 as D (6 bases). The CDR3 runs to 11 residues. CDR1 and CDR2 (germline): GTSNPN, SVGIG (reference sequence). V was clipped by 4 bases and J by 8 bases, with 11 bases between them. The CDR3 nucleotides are TGTGCCTGGATTGAAGGGGGAGGCTACACCTTC. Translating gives CAWIEGGGYTF.

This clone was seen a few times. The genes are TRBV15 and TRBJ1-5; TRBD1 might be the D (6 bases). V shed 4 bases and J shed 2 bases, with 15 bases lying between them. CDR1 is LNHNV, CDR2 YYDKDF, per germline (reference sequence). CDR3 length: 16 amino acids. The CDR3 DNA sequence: TGTGCCACCAGCAAGTCCCTGACAGGCGGCAATCAGCCCCAGCATTTT. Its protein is CATSKSLTGGNQPQHF.

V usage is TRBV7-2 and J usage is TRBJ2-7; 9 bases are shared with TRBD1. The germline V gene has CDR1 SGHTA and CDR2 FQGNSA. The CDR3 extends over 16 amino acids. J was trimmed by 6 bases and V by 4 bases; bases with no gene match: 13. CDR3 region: CASSSSGTGRLVEQYF. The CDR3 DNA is TGTGCCAGCAGCTCCTCCGGGACAGGGCGACTCGTCGAGCAGTACTTC. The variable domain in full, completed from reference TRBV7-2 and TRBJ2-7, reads GAGVSQSPSNKVTEKGKDVELRCDPISGHTALYWYRQSLGQGLEFLIYFQGNSAPDKSGLPSDRFSAERTGGSVSTLTIQRTQQEDSAVYLCASSSSGTGRLVEQYFGPGTRLTVT.

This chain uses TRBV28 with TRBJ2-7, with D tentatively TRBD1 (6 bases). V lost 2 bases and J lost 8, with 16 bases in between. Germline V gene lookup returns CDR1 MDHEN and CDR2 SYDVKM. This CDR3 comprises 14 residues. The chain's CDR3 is CASSLGTSGAKQYF. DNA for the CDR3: TGTGCCAGCAGTTTAGGGACATCGGGCGCCAAGCAGTACTTC. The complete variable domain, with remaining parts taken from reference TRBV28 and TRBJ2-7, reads DVKVTQSSRYLVKRTGEKVFLECVQDMDHENMFWYRQDPGLGLRLIYFSYDVKMKEKGDIPEGYSVSREKKERFSLILESASTNQTSMYLCASSLGTSGAKQYFGPGTRLTVT.

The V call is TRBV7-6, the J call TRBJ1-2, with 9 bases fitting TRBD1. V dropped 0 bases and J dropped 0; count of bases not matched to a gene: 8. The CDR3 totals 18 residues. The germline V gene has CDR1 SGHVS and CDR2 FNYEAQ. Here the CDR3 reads CASSLAPGTGKANYGYTF. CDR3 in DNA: TGTGCCAGCAGCTTAGCCCCCGGGACAGGGAAGGCTAACTATGGCTACACCTTC.

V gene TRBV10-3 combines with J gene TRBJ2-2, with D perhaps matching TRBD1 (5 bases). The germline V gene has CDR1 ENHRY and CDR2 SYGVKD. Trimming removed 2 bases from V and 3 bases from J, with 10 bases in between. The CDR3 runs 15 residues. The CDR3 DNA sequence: TGTGCCATCAGTGAGACAGGCCCTTACACCGGGGAGCTGTTTTTT. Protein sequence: CAISETGPYTGELFF.

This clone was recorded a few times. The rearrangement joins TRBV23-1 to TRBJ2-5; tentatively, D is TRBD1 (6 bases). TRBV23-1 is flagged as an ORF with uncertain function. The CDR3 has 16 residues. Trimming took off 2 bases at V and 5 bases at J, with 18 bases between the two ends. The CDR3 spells CASSQPGQRRPETQYF. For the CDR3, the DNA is TGCGCCAGCAGTCAACCTGGACAGCGCCGTCCCGAGACCCAGTACTTC.

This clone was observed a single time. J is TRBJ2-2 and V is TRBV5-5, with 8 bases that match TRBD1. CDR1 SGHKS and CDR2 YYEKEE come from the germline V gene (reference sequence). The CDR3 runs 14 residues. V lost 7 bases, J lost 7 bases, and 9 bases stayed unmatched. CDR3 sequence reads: CASFNLQGVGELFF. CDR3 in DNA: TGTGCCAGCTTTAATTTACAGGGGGTCGGGGAGCTGTTTTTT.

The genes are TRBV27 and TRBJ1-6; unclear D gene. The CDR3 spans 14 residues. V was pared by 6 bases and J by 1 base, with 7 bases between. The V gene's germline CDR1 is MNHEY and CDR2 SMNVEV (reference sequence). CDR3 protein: CASSYWSYNSPLHF. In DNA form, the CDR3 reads TGTGCCAGCAGCTATTGGTCCTATAATTCACCCCTCCACTTT.

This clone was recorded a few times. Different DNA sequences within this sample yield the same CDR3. The CDR3 loop reads CASSPTGGSTDTQYF. In DNA form, the CDR3 reads TGTGCCAGCTCACCGACAGGGGGGAGCACAGATACGCAGTATTTT. The V and J genes are TRBV18 and TRBJ2-3; TRBD1 matches 9 bases. V gave up 3 bases and J gave up 0 bases; unmatched junction bases: 1. The CDR3 totals 15 residues. Per the germline V gene, CDR1 is KGHSH and CDR2 is LQKENI.

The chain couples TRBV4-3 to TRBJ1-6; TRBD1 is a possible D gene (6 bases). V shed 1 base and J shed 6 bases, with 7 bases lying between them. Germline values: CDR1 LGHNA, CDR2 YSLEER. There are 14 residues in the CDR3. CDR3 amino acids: CASSQGTANSPLHF. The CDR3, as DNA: TGCGCCAGCAGCCAAGGGACAGCTAATTCACCCCTCCACTTT.

CDR3 nucleotide sequence: TGTGCCAGCAGCTTCGGGACAGGGAACACTGAAGCTTTCTTT. Protein sequence: CASSFGTGNTEAFF. The V gene is TRBV7-9, the J gene TRBJ1-1; 8 nucleotides match TRBD1. The ends lost 3 bases at V and 1 base at J; junction bases unmatched: 1. The CDR3 has 14 amino acids. Germline lookup yields CDR1 SEHNR and CDR2 FQNEAQ (reference sequence).

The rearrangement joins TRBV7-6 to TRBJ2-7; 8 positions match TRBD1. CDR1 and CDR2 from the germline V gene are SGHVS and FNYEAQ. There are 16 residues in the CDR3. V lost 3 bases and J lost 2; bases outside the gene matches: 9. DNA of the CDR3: TGTGCCAGCAGCTTGGGTCGGGGACAGGCTACCTACGAGCAGTACTTC. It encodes CASSLGRGQATYEQYF.